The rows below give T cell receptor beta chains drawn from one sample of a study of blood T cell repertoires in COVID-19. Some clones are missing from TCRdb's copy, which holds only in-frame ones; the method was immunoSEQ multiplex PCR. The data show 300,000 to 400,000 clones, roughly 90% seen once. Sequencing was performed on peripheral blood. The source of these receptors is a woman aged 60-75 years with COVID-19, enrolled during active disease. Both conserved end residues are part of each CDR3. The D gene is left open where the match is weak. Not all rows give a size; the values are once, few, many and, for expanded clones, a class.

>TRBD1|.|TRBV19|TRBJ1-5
CASRTGQGLNQPQHF
TGTGCCAGTAGGACTGGACAGGGTCTCAATCAGCCCCAGCATTTT
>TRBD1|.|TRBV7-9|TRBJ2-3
CASSYGTGGTDTQYF
TGTGCCAGCAGCTACGGGACAGGGGGCACAGATACGCAGTATTTT
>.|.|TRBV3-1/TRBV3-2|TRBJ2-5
CASSQDRGRRTKQETQYF
TGTGCCAGCAGCCAAGATCGAGGTCGTCGGACAAAACAAGAGACCCAGTACTTC
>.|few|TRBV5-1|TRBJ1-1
CASTKTGGDTEAFF
TGCGCCAGCACAAAGACCGGAGGGGACACTGAAGCTTTCTTT
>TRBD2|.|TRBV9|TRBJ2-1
CASSGRLAGGTSYNEQFF
TGTGCCAGCAGCGGAAGACTAGCGGGGGGGACCTCCTACAATGAGCAGTTCTTC
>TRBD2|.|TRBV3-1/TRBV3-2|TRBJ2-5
CASSPWTSGVGETQYF
TGTGCCAGCAGCCCTTGGACTAGCGGGGTAGGGGAGACCCAGTACTTC
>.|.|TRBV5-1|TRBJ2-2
CASSLAGILTRELFF
TGCGCCAGCAGCTTGGCCGGGATTCTCACCAGGGAGCTGTTTTTT
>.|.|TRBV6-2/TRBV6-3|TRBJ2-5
CASSYQWRETQYF
TGTGCCAGCAGTTACCAGTGGCGGGAGACCCAGTACTTC
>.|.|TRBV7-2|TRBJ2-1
CASSPTNIYNEQFF
TGTGCCAGCAGCCCTACTAATATCTACAATGAGCAGTTCTTC
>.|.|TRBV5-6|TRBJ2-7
CASSSGSSSEQYF
TGTGCCAGCAGCAGTGGCTCCTCTTCCGAGCAGTACTTC
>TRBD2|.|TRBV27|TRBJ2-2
CASSLLGTGGTGELFF
TGTGCCAGCAGTTTATTAGGGACGGGGGGTACCGGGGAGCTGTTTTTT
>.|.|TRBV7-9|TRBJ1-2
CASSLEGVGYTF
TGTGCCAGCAGCTTAGAGGGGGTCGGGTACACCTTC
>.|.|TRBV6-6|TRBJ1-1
CASRPGTGGENTEAFF
TGTGCCAGCAGGCCCGGGACGGGGGGCGAGAACACTGAAGCTTTCTTT
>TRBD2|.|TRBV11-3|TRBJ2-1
CASSFTGTRLAGPDNEQFF
TGTGCCAGCAGCTTCACAGGGACCCGACTAGCGGGGCCCGACAATGAGCAGTTCTTC
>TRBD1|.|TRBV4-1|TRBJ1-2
CASSPFSDRDYGYTF
TGCGCCAGCAGCCCATTTTCGGACAGGGATTATGGCTACACCTTC
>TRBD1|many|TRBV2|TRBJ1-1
CASRRTGNTEAFF
TGTGCCAGCAGGCGGACAGGGAACACTGAAGCTTTCTTT
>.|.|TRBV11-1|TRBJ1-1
CASSLAPGSTEAFF
TGTGCCAGCAGCTTAGCTCCGGGGTCCACTGAAGCTTTCTTT
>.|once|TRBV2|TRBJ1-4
CASSVRGANEKLFF
TGTGCCAGCAGTGTCAGGGGAGCTAATGAAAAACTGTTTTTT
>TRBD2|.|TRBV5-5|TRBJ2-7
CASSRSTSGVSYEQYF
TGTGCCAGCAGCCGCAGCACTAGCGGGGTATCCTACGAGCAGTACTTC
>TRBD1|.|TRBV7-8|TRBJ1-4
CASSLGGDSLATNEKLFF
TGTGCCAGCAGCTTAGGGGGGGACAGCCTTGCAACTAATGAAAAACTGTTTTTT
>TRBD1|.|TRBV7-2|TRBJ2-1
CASSYRTGTYNEQFF
TGTGCCAGCAGTTACCGGACAGGGACCTACAATGAGCAGTTCTTC
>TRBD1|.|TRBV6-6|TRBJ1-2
CASNSGTGGLGGYTF
TGTGCCAGCAACTCCGGGACAGGGGGCTTAGGGGGCTACACCTTC
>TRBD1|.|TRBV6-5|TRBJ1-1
CASNRGGARTEAFF
TGTGCCAGCAACCGAGGGGGCGCAAGGACTGAAGCTTTCTTT
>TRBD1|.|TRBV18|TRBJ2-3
CASSPLGIVLGTGKYADTQYF
TGTGCCAGCTCACCACTAGGAATTGTACTCGGGACAGGGAAGTATGCAGATACGCAGTATTTT
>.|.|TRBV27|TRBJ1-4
CASRPGLTEKLFF
TGTGCCAGCAGACCGGGACTTACGGAAAAACTGTTTTTT
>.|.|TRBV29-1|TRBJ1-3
CSVILQIGNTIYF
TGCAGCGTTATTTTACAGATTGGAAACACCATATATTTT
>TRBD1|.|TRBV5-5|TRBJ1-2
CASSNYDRDYGYTF
TGTGCCAGCAGCAATTACGACAGGGATTATGGCTACACCTTC
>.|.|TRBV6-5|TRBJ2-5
CASSYSSAEETQYF
TGTGCCAGCAGTTACTCGAGTGCCGAAGAGACCCAGTACTTC
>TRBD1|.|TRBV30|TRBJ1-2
CAWTTGGLNYGYTF
TGTGCCTGGACGACAGGGGGCCTCAACTATGGCTACACCTTC
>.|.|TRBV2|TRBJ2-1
CASSEAPAGEQFF
TGTGCCAGCAGTGAAGCACCCGCGGGGGAGCAGTTCTTC
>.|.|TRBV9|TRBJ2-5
CASSVAPGRGKETQYF
TGTGCCAGCAGCGTAGCTCCCGGACGGGGTAAAGAGACCCAGTACTTC
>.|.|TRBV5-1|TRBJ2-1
CASSDGQYNEQFF
TGCGCCAGCAGCGATGGGCAGTACAATGAGCAGTTCTTC
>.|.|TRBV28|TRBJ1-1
CASTAGGGMNTEAFF
TGTGCCAGCACCGCTGGCGGCGGAATGAACACTGAAGCTTTCTTT
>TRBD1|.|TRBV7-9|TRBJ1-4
CASSSRGLGEKLFF
TGTGCCAGCAGCAGCAGGGGGCTTGGGGAAAAACTGTTTTTT
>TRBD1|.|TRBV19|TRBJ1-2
CASRLGTGGAYGYTF
TGTGCCAGTAGACTCGGGACAGGGGGCGCTTATGGCTACACCTTC
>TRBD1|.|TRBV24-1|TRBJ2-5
CATSDREQETQYF
TGTGCCACCTCCGACAGGGAACAAGAGACCCAGTACTTC
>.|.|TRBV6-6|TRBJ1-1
CASTPNGVGSTEAFF
TGTGCCAGCACCCCTAACGGGGTCGGGAGCACTGAAGCTTTCTTT
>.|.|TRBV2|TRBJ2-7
CASSLTEGLKQYF
TGTGCCAGCAGCCTCACGGAGGGGCTGAAGCAGTACTTC
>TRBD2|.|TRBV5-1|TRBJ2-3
CASTQAGGRTDTQYF
TGCGCCAGCACACAAGCGGGGGGCCGCACAGATACGCAGTATTTT
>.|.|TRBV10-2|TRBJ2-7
CASSDLYEQYF
TGCGCCAGCAGTGACTTGTACGAGCAGTACTTC
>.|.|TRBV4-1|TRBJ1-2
CASSPGPGGSYGYTF
TGCGCCAGCAGCCCGGGGCCCGGAGGGAGTTATGGCTACACCTTC
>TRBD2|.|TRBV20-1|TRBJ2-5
CSASSLTKRGDIQETQYF
TGCAGTGCTAGTAGCCTTACCAAGCGGGGGGATATCCAAGAGACCCAGTACTTC
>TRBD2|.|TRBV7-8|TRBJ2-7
CASSLGGLAGAYEQYF
TGTGCCAGCAGCTTAGGGGGACTAGCGGGAGCCTACGAGCAGTACTTC
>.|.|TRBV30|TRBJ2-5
CAWSVQSRETQYF
TGTGCCTGGAGTGTACAGAGTCGAGAGACCCAGTACTTC
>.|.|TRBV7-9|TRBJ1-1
CASSLTTANTEAFF
TGTGCCAGCAGCTTAACCACAGCTAACACTGAAGCTTTCTTT
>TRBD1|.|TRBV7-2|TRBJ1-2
CASSDGQGGSYTF
TGTGCCAGCAGCGACGGACAGGGCGGCAGCTACACCTTC
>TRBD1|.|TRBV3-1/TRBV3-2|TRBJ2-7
CASSQVQGQGNEQYF
TGTGCCAGCAGCCAAGTACAGGGACAGGGGAACGAGCAGTACTTC
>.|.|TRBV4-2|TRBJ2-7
CASSQESETAFYEQYF
TGTGCCAGCAGCCAAGAGTCAGAGACAGCCTTCTACGAGCAGTACTTC
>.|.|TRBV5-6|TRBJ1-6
CASSLGGSYNSPLHF
TGTGCCAGCAGCTTAGGGGGCTCCTATAATTCACCCCTCCACTTT
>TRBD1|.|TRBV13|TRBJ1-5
CASSLGTGDQPQHF
TGTGCCAGCAGCTTGGGGACAGGTGATCAGCCCCAGCATTTT
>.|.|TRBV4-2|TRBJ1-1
CASSPPMEPGRGAFF
TGTGCCAGCAGCCCTCCGATGGAGCCAGGGCGTGGTGCTTTCTTT
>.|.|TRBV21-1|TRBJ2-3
CASARGGFRTDTQYF
TGTGCCAGCGCCCGGGGGGGATTTCGGACAGATACGCAGTATTTT
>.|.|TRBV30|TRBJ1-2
CAWTTGAGGYTF
TGTGCCTGGACTACCGGAGCAGGGGGCTACACCTTC
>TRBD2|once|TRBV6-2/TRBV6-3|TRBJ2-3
CASSQLGGGDTQYF
TGTGCCAGCAGTCAACTCGGGGGGGGTGATACGCAGTATTTT
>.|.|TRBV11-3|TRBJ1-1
CASSLDPGITEAFF
TGTGCCAGCAGCTTAGACCCGGGTATAACTGAAGCTTTCTTT
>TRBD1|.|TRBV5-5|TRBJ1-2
CASSLASQGPGYGYTF
TGTGCCAGCAGCTTGGCGTCACAGGGGCCCGGTTATGGCTACACCTTC
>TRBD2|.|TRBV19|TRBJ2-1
CASSIEAGGLYNEQFF
TGTGCCAGTAGTATAGAAGCGGGGGGGCTTTACAATGAGCAGTTCTTC